The entry below gives a single T cell receptor beta chain sequence along with its context. Its antigen is currently unknown. V lost 4 bases to trimming and J lost 3 bases; unmatched junction nucleotides: 5. The germline gives CDR1 SGHNT, CDR2 YYREEE (reference sequence). CDR3 length: 17 amino acids. The data are from a study of cytotoxic CD8 clonotypes in ibrutinib-treated CLL. Profiling relied on immunoSEQ multiplex PCR, and the TCRdb table lists in-frame clones only, not all of them. The data show approximately 100,000 clones, over 60% seen once. Genomic DNA in a quantity of around 2 micrograms was derived from cryopreserved PBMCs for TCR beta libraries. Study-level results: Sampling time points were not equivalent between sustained-remission and progressing patients.

The source was PBMCs, collected after 24 months of ibrutinib treatment. The chain is built from TRBV5-4 and TRBJ2-2, with 14 bases aligning to TRBD2. The sequence came from a human donor with chronic lymphocytic leukemia. CDR3 nucleotide sequence: TGTGCCAGCAGCGCGGGACTAGCGGGAGTCCACACCGGGGAGCTGTTTTTT. This translates into CASSAGLAGVHTGELFF. The variable domain in full, with the rest retrieved from reference TRBV5-4 and TRBJ2-2, is ETGVTQSPTHLIKTRGQQVTLRCSSQSGHNTVSWYQQALGQGPQFIFQYYREEENGRGNFPPRFSGLQFPNYSSELNVNALELDDSALYLCASSAGLAGVHTGELFFGEGSRLTVL.